These 26 T cell receptor beta chains came from one sample sequenced in a study of regulatory T cells in long-lasting Graves disease. The authors built TCR beta libraries using iRepertoire HTBI primers and Arm-PCR of CDR3 regions. TCRdb itself ran the multiplex PCR reads through MiXCR, one entry per CDR3 protein. The profile shows hundreds of thousands of distinct CDR3 sequences, 15% to 20% of them singletons. Time point specified: newly diagnosed GD, antithyroid drugs for less than 3 months. The TCR library was prepared using RNA isolated from PBMCs. These data are also associated with another study on T cells in Graves' hyperthyroidism and ophthalmopathy.

The sample in question was peripheral blood mononuclear cells (PBMCs), obtained at new diagnosis, from a patient treated with antithyroid drugs. The receptors shown here come from a woman aged 40 to 65 with Graves disease.

Remarks on this clonotype: This could be a read error, since a much larger clone is one nucleotide away. Lacking the conserved final phenylalanine or tryptophan, this CDR3 likely reflects a read error. The rearrangement uses TRBV20-1 and TRBJ2-3; 11 nucleotides line up with TRBD2. CDR3 length: 14 amino acids. Germline-derived CDR1 and CDR2 are DFQATT and SNEGSKA (reference sequence). Trimming cost V 3 bases and J 9 bases; bases outside gene matches: 8. CDR3 amino acids: CSASSSGGDRTQYL. Written as DNA, the CDR3 is TGCAGTGCTAGTAGTAGCGGGGGGGATCGAACGCAGTATTTG.

This clonotype is labeled large (0.1 to 1%). The rearrangement uses TRBV7-9 and TRBJ2-3; 8 bases map to TRBD2. Trimming took 6 bases from V and 5 from J; bases not matched to a gene: 13. Per the germline V gene, CDR1 is SEHNR and CDR2 is FQNEAQ (reference sequence). The CDR3 runs 16 residues. The CDR3 protein is CASRLGSGGAGDTQYF. The CDR3 DNA is TGTGCCAGCAGGCTAGGCTCGGGGGGGGCTGGAGATACGCAGTATTTT.

This clonotype was found many times. This rearrangement joins TRBV2 to TRBJ2-1; 10 nucleotides match TRBD1. Trimming removed 5 bases from V and 4 bases from J; junction bases left unmatched: 5. The CDR3 loop spans 15 amino acids. CDR1 and CDR2 (germline): SNHLY, FYNNEI. CDR3 sequence: CASSSRTGGYNEQFF. The CDR3 nucleotides read TGTGCCAGCAGTTCGCGGACAGGGGGGTACAATGAGCAGTTCTTC.

The chain links TRBV5-6 to TRBJ1-1, with D maybe TRBD1 (6 bases). The ends were cut back, 1 base at V and 4 bases at J, with 11 bases in the middle. This CDR3 has 14 residues. Per germline, CDR1 SGHDT and CDR2 YYEEEE. Here the CDR3 DNA reads TGTGCCAGCAGCTTGTACAGGGCGGTCACTGAAGCTTTCTTT. Translated: CASSLYRAVTEAFF. Together with reference TRBV5-6 and TRBJ1-1, the CDR3 gives the full variable domain: DAGVTQSPTHLIKTRGQQVTLRCSPKSGHDTVSWYQQALGQGPQFIFQYYEEEERQRGNFPDRFSGHQFPNYSSELNVNALLLGDSALYLCASSLYRAVTEAFFGQGTRLTVV.

The table lists this clonotype with many counts. The chain employs TRBV18 and TRBJ1-2, with a possible D match to TRBD1 (6 bases). CDR1 is KGHSH, CDR2 LQKENI, per germline. V was trimmed by 4 bases and J by 7 bases, leaving 13 bases between them. The CDR3 is 13 residues long. CDR3 DNA sequence: TGTGCCAGCTCACAAGACGAAGGGGGTGGCTACACCTTC. This translates into CASSQDEGGGYTF.

This clonotype was detected only a few times. The V and J genes are TRBV15 and TRBJ1-2, with 7 bases identical to TRBD1. The V segment lost 3 bases and the J segment 8 bases; nucleotides outside the gene matches: 12. CDR3 length: 15 residues. Germline CDR1 LNHNV, CDR2 YYDKDF (reference sequence). CDR3: CATSRRTGADQGYTF. In DNA, the CDR3 is TGTGCCACCAGCAGGAGGACAGGAGCGGATCAGGGCTACACCTTC.

In this sample, this clonotype turned up many times. The chain couples TRBV11-2 to TRBJ2-3; TRBD2 matches at 8 bases. J was trimmed by 0 bases and V by 4 bases; bases with no gene match: 3. This CDR3 contains 15 residues. Germline loops: CDR1 SGHAT, CDR2 FQNNGV. This chain's CDR3 is CASSWAGGSTDTQYF. CDR3 DNA: TGTGCCAGCAGCTGGGCGGGGGGCAGCACAGATACGCAGTATTTT.

This clonotype was seen many times. The chain joins TRBV2 to TRBJ1-4; D uncertain. V was shortened by 3 bases and J by 7 bases, with 12 bases between the two germline ends. Germline V gene data show CDR1 as SNHLY and CDR2 as FYNNEI. The CDR3 extends over 14 amino acids. As DNA, the CDR3 is TGTGCCAGCAGTGATGTAGGACGGACTGAAAAACTGTTTTTT. This sequence encodes CASSDVGRTEKLFF.

This clonotype was counted many times. One end of the junction is discordant with germline, which a read error may explain. The rearrangement links TRBV12-3 or TRBV12-4 to TRBJ2-7, with a weak D call TRBD2 (6 bases). The CDR3 is made up of 11 amino acids. The CDR3 DNA follows: TGTGCCAGCAGTTTCCACCGGGACTTAATTTTC. The encoded protein is CASSFHRDLIF.

This clonotype has a count of ten or more. The chain links TRBV5-4 to TRBJ1-1, with 10 bases aligning to TRBD1. Trimming removed 4 bases from V and 4 bases from J; junction bases left unmatched: 7. This CDR3 region has 15 residues. From germline, CDR1 is SGHNT and CDR2 YYREEE (reference sequence). CDR3 region: CASSPDRGWTTEAFF. In DNA, the CDR3 is TGTGCCAGCAGCCCGGACAGGGGGTGGACCACTGAAGCTTTCTTT. Combining the CDR3 with reference TRBV5-4 and TRBJ1-1 gives the whole variable domain ETGVTQSPTHLIKTRGQQVTLRCSSQSGHNTVSWYQQALGQGPQFIFQYYREEENGRGNFPPRFSGLQFPNYSSELNVNALELDDSALYLCASSPDRGWTTEAFFGQGTRLTVV.

About this clonotype itself: This may come from a read error, since a much larger clone is one base off. The V and J genes are TRBV12-3 or TRBV12-4 and TRBJ1-2, with D tentatively TRBD1 (5 bases). The CDR3 sequence is 13 residues long. CDR3 amino acids: CASGLGHHYGYTF. DNA for the CDR3: TGTGCCAGCGGTTTAGGACACCACTATGGCTACACCTTC.

A remark on this clonotype: Possible read error: a much larger clone is one base away. The chain carries TRBV5-8 and TRBJ2-1; 9 nucleotides align to TRBD1. CDR1 and CDR2 (germline): SGHTS, YDEGEE. The trim removed 2 bases at V and 3 bases at J, leaving 3 bases unmatched. CDR3 length: 15 residues. CDR3 sequence reads: CASSFGTGYYNEQFF. CDR3 nucleotide sequence: TGTGCCAGCAGCTTCGGGACAGGGTACTACAATGAGCAGTTCTTC.

The chain uses TRBV20-1 and TRBJ2-2; 7 bases fit TRBD1. Germline trimming cut 0 bases from V and 6 bases from J; bases unmatched to any gene: 10. This CDR3 contains 16 residues. CDR1 and CDR2 from the germline V gene are DFQATT and SNEGSKA (reference sequence). The CDR3 region is CSARDMRTGSAGELFF. DNA for the CDR3: TGCAGTGCTAGAGATATGAGGACAGGCAGTGCCGGGGAGCTGTTTTTT.

The chain links TRBV30 to TRBJ1-6, with D uncertain. This CDR3 contains 12 residues. CDR1 and CDR2 from the germline V gene are GTSNPN and SVGIG (reference sequence). With 4 bases removed from V and 13 bases from J, the gap between germline ends came to 14 bases. For the CDR3, the DNA is TGTGCCTGGACCGACTGGGCGGGGCCCCTCCACTTT. Translated, it gives CAWTDWAGPLHF.

Many counts were recorded for this clonotype. The rearrangement uses TRBV28 and TRBJ2-7; no clear D. The V and J ends lost 8 bases and 5 bases respectively, with 4 bases between them. Per the germline V gene, CDR1 is MDHEN and CDR2 is SYDVKM. The CDR3 extends over 9 amino acids. The CDR3 is CASGHEQYF. The CDR3 bases are TGTGCCAGCGGGCACGAGCAGTACTTC.

This clonotype has more than one count but fewer than ten. The rearrangement joins TRBV20-1 to TRBJ2-5; 10 bases fit TRBD2. CDR1 DFQATT and CDR2 SNEGSKA come from the germline V gene (reference sequence). The CDR3 covers 14 residues. V lost 6 bases and J lost 4; bases outside the gene matches: 8. CDR3 sequence: CSANSGGTTETQYF. CDR3 nucleotide sequence: TGCAGTGCAAATAGCGGGGGGACTACAGAGACCCAGTACTTC.

This clonotype has a count of ten or more. This chain links TRBV2 with TRBJ2-5; D ambiguous. Germline lookup yields CDR1 SNHLY and CDR2 FYNNEI. V was cut by 1 base and J by 5 bases, with 11 bases left in between. This CDR3 has 14 residues. The CDR3 reads CASSEVPEGETQYF. The CDR3 DNA sequence: TGTGCCAGCAGTGAAGTGCCCGAAGGGGAGACCCAGTACTTC. Using reference TRBV2 and TRBJ2-5 for the parts outside the CDR3, the full variable domain is EPEVTQTPSHQVTQMGQEVILRCVPISNHLYFYWYRQILGQKVEFLVSFYNNEISEKSEIFDDQFSVERPDGSNFTLKIRSTKLEDSAMYFCASSEVPEGETQYFGPGTRLLVL.

The rearrangement links TRBV2 to TRBJ1-6; 9 nucleotides align to TRBD1. V was clipped by 7 bases and J by 9 bases; unmatched bases: 7. Germline assignment: CDR1 SNHLY and CDR2 FYNNEI. This CDR3 has 14 residues. The CDR3 region has the DNA TGTGCCAGCAAGCGGACAGGGGCTGGTTCACCCCTCCACTTT. It translates to CASKRTGAGSPLHF.

This sequence joins TRBV19 and TRBJ1-5; D unresolved. The CDR3 totals 15 residues. Germline CDR1 is LNHDA and CDR2 is SQIVND (reference sequence). The V end lost 8 bases, the J end lost 0 bases, and 14 bases lay between the germline ends. The chain's CDR3 is CASHNPVNSNQPQHF. The CDR3 bases are TGTGCCAGTCACAATCCAGTAAATAGCAATCAGCCCCAGCATTTT.

This clonotype was seen more than once but under ten times. The chain couples TRBV7-9 to TRBJ1-2; tentatively, D is TRBD1 (6 bases). V shed 5 bases and J shed 5 bases, with 15 bases lying between them. CDR3 size: 14 residues. CDR1 SEHNR and CDR2 FQNEAQ come from the germline V gene (reference sequence). CDR3 bases: TGTGCCAGCAGCCCCCCAGGGGAGAGATATGGCTACACCTTC. It is translated as CASSPPGERYGYTF.

This clonotype has ten or more counts. The chain couples TRBV28 to TRBJ2-1, with 10 bases aligning to TRBD2. Germline assignment: CDR1 MDHEN and CDR2 SYDVKM. V shed 7 bases and J 0 bases; nucleotides not matched to a gene: 15. The CDR3 runs 19 residues. The CDR3 bases are TGTGCCAGCATTAAAACTAGCGGGGTTGGGCAGGACTCCTACAATGAGCAGTTCTTC. Translating it yields CASIKTSGVGQDSYNEQFF.

The chain carries TRBV12-3 or TRBV12-4 and TRBJ2-5, with D tentatively TRBD1 (5 bases). V was trimmed by 6 bases and J by 5 bases, leaving 16 bases between them. The CDR3 has 14 residues. CDR3 residues: CASRARQPLETQYF. In nucleotides, the CDR3 is TGTGCCAGCAGGGCAAGACAGCCCTTGGAGACCCAGTACTTC.

This clonotype was counted ten times or more. The rearrangement joins TRBV2 to TRBJ2-7, with D unresolved. V lost 3 bases to trimming and J lost 4 bases, with 7 bases between them. Germline V gives CDR1 SNHLY, CDR2 FYNNEI. This CDR3 comprises 12 residues. Written as DNA, the CDR3 is TGTGCCAGCAGTGACCTGGGATACGAGCAGTACTTC. Its protein is CASSDLGYEQYF.

This clonotype has a count of ten or more. V usage is TRBV7-8 and J usage is TRBJ2-1; D gene ambiguous. Trimming removed 5 bases from V and 8 bases from J, with 22 bases in between. This CDR3 has 16 residues. Germline V gives CDR1 SGHVS, CDR2 FQNEAQ. This chain's CDR3 is CASSPRTSYKADEQFF. The CDR3 nucleotides read TGTGCCAGCAGCCCCAGGACCTCCTACAAGGCGGATGAGCAGTTCTTC.

Ten or more counts support this clonotype. CDR3: CASRGLGNTEAFF. CDR3 DNA: TGTGCCAGCAGGGGGCTTGGAAACACTGAAGCTTTCTTT. The chain joins TRBV2 to TRBJ1-1, with TRBD1 as a possible D gene (5 bases). V shed 6 bases and J shed 2 bases, with 10 bases lying between them. The germline V gene encodes CDR1 SNHLY and CDR2 FYNNEI. This CDR3 spans 13 amino acids. The full variable domain, rest sourced from reference TRBV2 and TRBJ1-1, is EPEVTQTPSHQVTQMGQEVILRCVPISNHLYFYWYRQILGQKVEFLVSFYNNEISEKSEIFDDQFSVERPDGSNFTLKIRSTKLEDSAMYFCASRGLGNTEAFFGQGTRLTVV.

CDR3 amino acids: CASTGGNNEQFF. CDR3 nucleotides: TGTGCCAGCACGGGCGGGAACAATGAGCAGTTCTTC. This chain connects TRBV7-6 to TRBJ2-1, with D tentatively TRBD2 (6 bases). Germline V gene data show CDR1 as SGHVS and CDR2 as FNYEAQ. The CDR3 runs 12 residues. V lost 7 bases to trimming and J lost 5 bases, with 9 bases between them.